This T cell receptor (beta chain) was retrieved from a study of blood T cells in healthy people across ages. This clonotype was seen more than once but under ten times. The V end lost 3 bases, the J end lost 5 bases, and 15 bases lay between the germline ends. Germline V CDR1 and CDR2: DFQATT, SNEGSKA (reference sequence). The CDR3 runs to 14 residues. Next came a second PCR, run for about 7 to 12 cycles, which used a sample-barcoded 5' primer along with a J-beta primer mix. Tagging of each cDNA molecule was performed by a template-switch adaptor with 12 random nucleotides. From each sample, at least 2.5 million paired-end reads containing CDR3 were obtained. Via MiXCR, TCRdb re-called the 5' RACE reads, giving one row per CDR3 protein. In the table there are 800,000 to 950,000 distinct CDR3 sequences, about 48% of which are singletons.

The rearrangement uses TRBV20-1 and TRBJ2-3, with D perhaps assigned TRBD1 or TRBD2 (5 bases each). Input material: blood. This receptor was taken from a man in his thirties or forties in good health. The CDR3 sequence is CSARLAAGLDTQYF. CDR3 nucleotide sequence: TGCAGTGCTAGGCTAGCCGCAGGGCTAGATACGCAGTATTTT.